This T cell receptor beta chain derives from a study of chemoradiotherapy in HPV16-positive cancers. Regarding this clone: Its antigen is undetermined.

The protocol was immunoSEQ multiplex PCR, while the TCRdb copy is restricted to in-frame clones and leaves out a portion. The sample includes about 12,000 clones, roughly 89% of them seen just once. Germline V gives CDR1 LGHNA, CDR2 YNFKEQ. The V and J ends lost 0 bases and 1 base, in that order; junction bases with no gene match: 7. The CDR3 loop spans 18 amino acids. Study-wide points: Only a couple of HPV16-positive patients supplied the functional HPV-specificity definition. Non-HPV-specific T cells did not expand in tumors during treatment, whereas candidate HPV-specific clones and E7-related motifs did.

The chain joins TRBV4-2 to TRBJ2-3; 10 nucleotides line up with TRBD2. The TCR was taken from a human donor with HPV-associated anogenital cancer. This sample was taken from a patient who underwent chemoradiotherapy. CDR3 sequence: CASSQDVDLAGGTDTQYF. The DNA for the CDR3 is TGTGCCAGCAGCCAAGATGTTGATCTAGCGGGAGGCACAGATACGCAGTATTTT.